This T cell receptor (beta chain) was sequenced during a study of control samples from healthy donors and cancer patients. This clone was counted a single time. Germline V gene sequence: CDR1 MDHEN, CDR2 SYDVKM. CDR3 length: 11 amino acids. With 2 bases removed from V and 3 bases from J, the gap between germline ends came to 1 base. Some clones are missing from TCRdb's copy, which holds only in-frame ones; the method was immunoSEQ multiplex PCR. The repertoire has 68,000 or so clones, approximately 86% of them found once; the top ten carry less than 20%. The rearrangement joins TRBV28 to TRBJ2-5; D gene ambiguous. Sequenced: blood. This clonotype was obtained from a man aged 55-75 years in good health. CDR3 sequence: CASSLKETQYF. CDR3 bases: TGTGCCAGCAGTTTAAAAGAGACCCAGTACTTC.